What follows are 14 T cell receptor beta chains derived from one specimen sequenced in a study of read filtering for tumor transcriptome and immune sequencing. Molecular barcoded adaptors covering alpha/delta and beta/gamma chains were used on 400 to 450 ng RNA. Each CDR3 protein gets one entry after TCRdb re-called the reads with MiXCR. The table lists approximately 150,000 distinct CDR3 sequences, roughly 13% of them singletons. What was sequenced was a population of CD138-negative cells sorted from bone marrow. These receptors all come from a donor at least 40 years old with multiple myeloma.

Details on this clonotype: A junction boundary mismatches the germline segment, possibly from a read error. The gene calls are TRBV4-2 and TRBJ1-1, with unresolved D. Germline CDR1 LGHNA, CDR2 YNFKEQ. The CDR3 length is 16 residues. CDR3 bases: TGTGCCAGCAGCAAAGAGGCAAACCGACAAATCACTGAAGCTTTCTTT. Its translation is CASSKEANRQITEAFF.

This clonotype was observed a handful of times. The chain employs TRBV5-1 and TRBJ1-1; D gene unclear. This CDR3 contains 14 residues. Germline V lookup: CDR1 SGHRS, CDR2 YFSETQ. Between the trimmed V and J ends, which lost 0 bases and 4 bases, there was a span of 10 bases. CDR3 loop: CASSLAGEGTEAFF. CDR3 bases: TGCGCCAGCAGCTTGGCCGGGGAAGGCACTGAAGCTTTCTTT.

This clonotype was observed once. This rearrangement joins TRBV11-1 to TRBJ2-3, with 9 bases matching TRBD1. Germline-derived CDR1 and CDR2 are SGHAT and FQDESV (reference sequence). The junction had 8 bases not matched to a gene; V was cut back by 5 bases and J by 2 bases. This CDR3 contains 16 residues. DNA of the CDR3: TGTGCCAGCAGCCCTGGGACAGGGAGCGACACAGATACGCAGTATTTT. This gives the protein CASSPGTGSDTDTQYF.

This clonotype was seen ten or more times. The rearrangement joins TRBV18 to TRBJ2-1; D not certain. The CDR3 is made up of 15 amino acids. The germline V gene has CDR1 KGHSH and CDR2 LQKENI. Trimming took off 4 bases at V and 0 bases at J, with 10 bases between the two ends. CDR3 loop: CASSLADSSYNEQFF. The CDR3 region has the DNA TGTGCCAGCTCACTAGCTGATAGCTCCTACAATGAGCAGTTCTTC.

This clonotype was detected ten times or more. This chain connects TRBV29-1 to TRBJ2-2; D ambiguous. Germline values: CDR1 SQVTM, CDR2 ANQGSEA. The CDR3 has 12 amino acids. V dropped 4 bases and J dropped 3 bases, with 6 bases sitting between them. The CDR3 sequence: CSVGVDTGELFF. CDR3 coding DNA: TGCAGCGTTGGGGTGGACACCGGGGAGCTGTTTTTT.

This clonotype was observed many times. The chain couples TRBV12-3 or TRBV12-4 to TRBJ2-5; TRBD2 matches at 8 bases. The CDR3 has 16 amino acids. Unmatched junction bases numbered 9, after V lost 4 bases and J lost 2 bases. CDR3 residues: CASSSGAGVKQETQYF. In DNA form, the CDR3 reads TGTGCCAGCAGTTCTGGAGCGGGAGTGAAACAAGAGACCCAGTACTTC.

There are many counts of this clonotype. This chain links TRBV6-2 or TRBV6-3 with TRBJ2-1; D is uncertain. V was shortened by 2 bases and J by 1 base, with 21 bases between the two germline ends. Germline V gene lookup returns CDR1 MNHEY and CDR2 SVGEGT. This CDR3 is built from 19 residues. CDR3 coding DNA: TGTGCCAGCAGTTACCCCAGCCTGATGGAGCCCCAATCCTACAATGAGCAGTTCTTC. Its protein product is CASSYPSLMEPQSYNEQFF.

This clonotype was recorded many times. The rearrangement joins TRBV5-1 to TRBJ2-2; D unresolved. This CDR3 is 16 amino acids long. V lost 4 bases and J lost 1, with 14 bases in between. Germline CDR1 SGHRS, CDR2 YFSETQ. The CDR3 DNA reads as TGCGCCAGCAGCGGCGGCGTGAGAGAGAACACCGGGGAGCTGTTTTTT. Protein: CASSGGVRENTGELFF. The whole variable domain, filled in from reference TRBV5-1 and TRBJ2-2, reads KAGVTQTPRYLIKTRGQQVTLSCSPISGHRSVSWYQQTPGQGLQFLFEYFSETQRNKGNFPGRFSGRQFSNSRSEMNVSTLELGDSALYLCASSGGVRENTGELFFGEGSRLTVL.

This chain links TRBV5-1 with TRBJ2-7; the D gene is possibly TRBD1 (9 bases). The CDR3 sequence is 16 residues long. CDR1 is SGHRS, CDR2 YFSETQ, per germline. Trimming removed 5 bases at V and 4 bases at J, with 22 bases between. CDR3 bases: TGCGCCAGCAGTAGCGGGATGGGACAGGGAACGTACGAGCAGTACTTC. Its protein is CASSSGMGQGTYEQYF.

In this sample, this clonotype turned up a few times. The genes are TRBV6-2 or TRBV6-3 and TRBJ1-1; D is ambiguous. There are 15 residues in the CDR3. Germline values: CDR1 MNHEY, CDR2 SVGEGT. Between the trimmed V and J ends, which lost 6 bases and 6 bases, there was a span of 20 bases. DNA for the CDR3: TGTGCCAGCAGCCCACTCACGGACCGGATGTCTGAAGCTTTCTTT. Its translation: CASSPLTDRMSEAFF.

This clonotype was seen only a few times. The DNA for the CDR3 is TGTGCCAGCAGTTATTTTCGTCTATCAAGCTCCTACAATGAGCAGTTCTTC. Its translation is CASSYFRLSSSYNEQFF. J is TRBJ2-1 and V is TRBV6-5; D gene uncertain. Germline lookup yields CDR1 MNHEY and CDR2 SVGAGI. The CDR3 length is 17 residues. V shed 3 bases and J shed 0 bases, with 15 bases lying between them.

This clonotype showed up many times. V is TRBV5-1 and J is TRBJ2-1; 9 bases are shared with TRBD1. V trimming: 7 bases; J trimming: 4 bases; junction bases outside the gene matches: 6. The CDR3 runs 14 residues. Germline V lookup: CDR1 SGHRS, CDR2 YFSETQ. The DNA of the CDR3 is TGCGCCAGCGGGACAGGGAGAGGTTACAATGAGCAGTTCTTC. As protein: CASGTGRGYNEQFF. The complete variable domain, with remaining parts taken from reference TRBV5-1 and TRBJ2-1, reads KAGVTQTPRYLIKTRGQQVTLSCSPISGHRSVSWYQQTPGQGLQFLFEYFSETQRNKGNFPGRFSGRQFSNSRSEMNVSTLELGDSALYLCASGTGRGYNEQFFGPGTRLTVL.

The chain joins TRBV7-9 to TRBJ1-2; TRBD1 might be the D (5 bases). The CDR3 has 12 amino acids. CDR1 SEHNR and CDR2 FQNEAQ come from the germline V gene (reference sequence). Trimming shortened V by 4 bases and J by 8 bases, and 11 bases separated the two germline ends. CDR3 coding DNA: TGTGCCAGCAGCTCAACAGAGGGGGGCTACACCTTC. Protein: CASSSTEGGYTF.

The sample holds many counts of this clonotype. The J gene is TRBJ1-6, the V gene TRBV20-1; 7 bases are a match to TRBD1. The V and J ends lost 4 bases and 7 bases, in that order; junction bases with no gene match: 7. CDR3 length: 14 residues. CDR1 DFQATT and CDR2 SNEGSKA come from the germline V gene (reference sequence). CDR3 sequence reads: CSATQQGMNSPLHF. In nucleotides, the CDR3 is TGCAGTGCTACACAACAGGGGATGAATTCACCCCTCCACTTT.